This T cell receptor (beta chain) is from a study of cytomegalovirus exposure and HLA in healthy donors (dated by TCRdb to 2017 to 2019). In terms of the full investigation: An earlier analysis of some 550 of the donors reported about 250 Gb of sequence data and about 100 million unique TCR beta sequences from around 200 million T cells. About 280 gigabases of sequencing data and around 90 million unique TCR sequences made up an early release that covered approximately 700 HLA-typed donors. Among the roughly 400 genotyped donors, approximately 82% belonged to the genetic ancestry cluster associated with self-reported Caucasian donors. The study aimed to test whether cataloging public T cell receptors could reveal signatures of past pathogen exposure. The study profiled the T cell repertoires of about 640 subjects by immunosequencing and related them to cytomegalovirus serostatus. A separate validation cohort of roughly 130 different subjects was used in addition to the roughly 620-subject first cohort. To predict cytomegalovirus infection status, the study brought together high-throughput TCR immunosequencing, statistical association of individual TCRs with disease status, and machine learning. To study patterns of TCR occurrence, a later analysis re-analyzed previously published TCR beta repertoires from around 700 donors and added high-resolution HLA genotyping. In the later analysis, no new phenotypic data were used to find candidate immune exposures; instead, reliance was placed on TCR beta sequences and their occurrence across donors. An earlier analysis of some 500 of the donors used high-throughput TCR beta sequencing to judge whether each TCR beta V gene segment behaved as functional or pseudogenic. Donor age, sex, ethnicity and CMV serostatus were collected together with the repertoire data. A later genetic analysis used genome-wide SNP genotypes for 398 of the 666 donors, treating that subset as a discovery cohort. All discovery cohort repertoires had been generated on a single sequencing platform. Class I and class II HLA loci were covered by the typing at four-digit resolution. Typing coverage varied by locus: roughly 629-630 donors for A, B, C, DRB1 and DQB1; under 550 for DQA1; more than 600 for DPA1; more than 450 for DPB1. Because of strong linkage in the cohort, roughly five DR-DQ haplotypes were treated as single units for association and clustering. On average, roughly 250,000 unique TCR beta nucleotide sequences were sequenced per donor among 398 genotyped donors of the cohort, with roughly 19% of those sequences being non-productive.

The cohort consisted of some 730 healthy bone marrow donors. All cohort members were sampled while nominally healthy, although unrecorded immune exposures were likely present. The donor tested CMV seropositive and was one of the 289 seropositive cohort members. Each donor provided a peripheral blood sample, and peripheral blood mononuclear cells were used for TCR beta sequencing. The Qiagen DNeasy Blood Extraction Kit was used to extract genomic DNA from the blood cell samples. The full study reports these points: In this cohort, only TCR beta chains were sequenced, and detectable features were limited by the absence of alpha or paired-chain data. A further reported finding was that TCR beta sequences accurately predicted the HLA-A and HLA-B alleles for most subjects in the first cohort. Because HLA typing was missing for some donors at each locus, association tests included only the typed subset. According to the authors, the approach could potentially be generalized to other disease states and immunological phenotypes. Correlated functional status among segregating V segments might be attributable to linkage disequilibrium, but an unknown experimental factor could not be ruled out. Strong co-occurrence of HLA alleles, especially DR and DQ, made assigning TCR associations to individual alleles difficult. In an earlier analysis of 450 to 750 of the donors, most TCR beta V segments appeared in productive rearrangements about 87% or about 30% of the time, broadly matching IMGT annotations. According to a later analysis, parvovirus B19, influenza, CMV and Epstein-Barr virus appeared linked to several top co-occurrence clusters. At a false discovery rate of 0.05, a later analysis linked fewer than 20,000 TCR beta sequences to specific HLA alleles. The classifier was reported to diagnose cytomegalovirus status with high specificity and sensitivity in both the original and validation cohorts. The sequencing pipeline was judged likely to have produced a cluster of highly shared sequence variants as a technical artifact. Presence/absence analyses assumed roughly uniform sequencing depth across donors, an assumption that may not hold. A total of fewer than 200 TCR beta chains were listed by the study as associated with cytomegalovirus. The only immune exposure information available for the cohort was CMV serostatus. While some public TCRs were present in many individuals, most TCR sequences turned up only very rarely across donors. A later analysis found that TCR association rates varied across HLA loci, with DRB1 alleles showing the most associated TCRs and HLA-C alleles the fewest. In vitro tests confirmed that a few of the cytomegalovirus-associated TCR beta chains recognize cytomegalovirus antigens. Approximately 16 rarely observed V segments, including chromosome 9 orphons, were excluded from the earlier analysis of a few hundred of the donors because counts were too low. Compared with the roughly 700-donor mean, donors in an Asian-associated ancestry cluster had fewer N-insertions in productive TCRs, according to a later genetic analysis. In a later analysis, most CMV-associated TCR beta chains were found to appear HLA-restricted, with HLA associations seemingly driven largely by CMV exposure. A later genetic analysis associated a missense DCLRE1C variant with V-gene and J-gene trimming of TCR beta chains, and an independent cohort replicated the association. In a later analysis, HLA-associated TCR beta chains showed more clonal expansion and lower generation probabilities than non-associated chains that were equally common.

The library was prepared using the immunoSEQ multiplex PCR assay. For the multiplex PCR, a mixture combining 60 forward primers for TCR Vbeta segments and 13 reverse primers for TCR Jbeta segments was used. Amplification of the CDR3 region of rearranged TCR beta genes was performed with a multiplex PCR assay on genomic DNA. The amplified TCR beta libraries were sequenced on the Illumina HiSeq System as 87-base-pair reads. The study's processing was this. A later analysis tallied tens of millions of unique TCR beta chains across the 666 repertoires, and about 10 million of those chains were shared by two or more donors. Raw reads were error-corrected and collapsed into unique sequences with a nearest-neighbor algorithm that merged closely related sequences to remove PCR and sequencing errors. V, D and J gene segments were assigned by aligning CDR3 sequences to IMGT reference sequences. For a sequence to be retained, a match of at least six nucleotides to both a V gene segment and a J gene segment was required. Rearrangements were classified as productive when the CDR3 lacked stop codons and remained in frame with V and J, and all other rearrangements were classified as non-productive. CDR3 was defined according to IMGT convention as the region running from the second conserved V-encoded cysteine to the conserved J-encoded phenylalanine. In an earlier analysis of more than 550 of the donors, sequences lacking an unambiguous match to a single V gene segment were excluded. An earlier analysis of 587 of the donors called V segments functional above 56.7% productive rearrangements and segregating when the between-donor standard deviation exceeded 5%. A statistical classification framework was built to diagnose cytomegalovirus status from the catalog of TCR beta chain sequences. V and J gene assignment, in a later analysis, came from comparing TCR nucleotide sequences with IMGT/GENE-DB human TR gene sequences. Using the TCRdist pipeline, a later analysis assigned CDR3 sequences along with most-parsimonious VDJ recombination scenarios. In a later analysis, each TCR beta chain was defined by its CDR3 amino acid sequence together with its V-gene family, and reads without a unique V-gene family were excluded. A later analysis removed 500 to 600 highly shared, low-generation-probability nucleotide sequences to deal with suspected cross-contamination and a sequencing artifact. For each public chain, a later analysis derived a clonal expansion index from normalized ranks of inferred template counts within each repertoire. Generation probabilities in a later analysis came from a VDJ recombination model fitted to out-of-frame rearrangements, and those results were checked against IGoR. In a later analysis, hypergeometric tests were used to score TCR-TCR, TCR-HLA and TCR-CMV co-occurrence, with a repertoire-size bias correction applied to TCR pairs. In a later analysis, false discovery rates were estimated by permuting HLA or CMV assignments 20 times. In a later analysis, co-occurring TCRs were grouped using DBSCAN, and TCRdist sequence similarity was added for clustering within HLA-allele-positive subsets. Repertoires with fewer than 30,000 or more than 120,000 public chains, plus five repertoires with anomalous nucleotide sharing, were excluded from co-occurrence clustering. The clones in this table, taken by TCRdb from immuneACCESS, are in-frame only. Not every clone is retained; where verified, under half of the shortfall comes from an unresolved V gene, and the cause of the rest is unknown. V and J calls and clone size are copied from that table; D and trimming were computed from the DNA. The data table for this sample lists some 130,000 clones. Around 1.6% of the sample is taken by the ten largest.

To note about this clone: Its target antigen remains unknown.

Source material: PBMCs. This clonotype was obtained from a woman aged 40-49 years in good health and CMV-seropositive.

The CDR3 region has the sequence CASSRGLAGGTLYEQYF. The DNA sequence is as follows: TGCGCCAGCAGCAGAGGACTAGCGGGAGGTACCCTATACGAGCAGTACTTC. This sequence uses TRBV5-1 and TRBJ2-7; 14 nucleotides in the junction match TRBD2. After removal of 4 bases from V and 4 bases from J, the junction retains 10 bases not matched to a gene. The germline V gene specifies SGHRS as CDR1 and YFSETQ as CDR2. From cysteine to phenylalanine, the CDR3 is 17 amino acids long. The CDR3 DNA has 51 bases and is translated from base 1.